A selection of T cell receptor beta chains follows, all from one sample in a study of human T cells and chemical hapten exposure. TCRdb fed the RACE reads into MiXCR, producing one record per CDR3 protein. This table holds approximately 350,000 distinct CDR3 sequences, about 6% found once. The sample in question was whole blood, obtained in connection with sensitization to the hapten diphenylcyclopropenone (DPC). The receptors come from a woman aged 18-29 years with alopecia areata. Some clones in this sample may be carry-over from other donors' samples. CDR3s include the opening cysteine and the closing phenylalanine or tryptophan. The order of the fields is J gene, D gene, V gene, clone size, CDR3 protein, CDR3 DNA. A D gene is named only where the DNA matches it firmly. Where a row states a size, it is once, few, many or the class of an expanded clone; other rows omit it.

>TRBJ1-5|.|TRBV7-8|.
CASSLARTAENQPQHF
TGTGCCAGCAGCTTAGCGAGGACAGCCGAGAATCAGCCCCAGCATTTT
>TRBJ2-7|TRBD2|TRBV20-1|many
CSAQGTSGGYEQYF
TGCAGTGCCCAAGGGACTAGCGGGGGTTACGAGCAGTACTTC
>TRBJ2-7|.|TRBV6-5|few
CASSYSFRVRGYEQYF
TGTGCCAGCAGTTACTCATTTCGCGTTAGGGGTTACGAGCAGTACTTC
>TRBJ1-1|.|TRBV6-5|many
CASSYSLTGDTEAFF
TGTGCCAGCAGTTACTCCCTGACAGGAGACACTGAAGCTTTCTTT
>TRBJ1-1|.|TRBV12-3/TRBV12-4|many
CASSLRRGLNTEAFF
TGTGCCAGCAGTTTGCGGCGCGGGTTGAACACTGAAGCTTTCTTT
>TRBJ1-5|.|TRBV6-1|many
CASSEMGGYNQPQHF
TGTGCCAGCAGTGAAATGGGAGGATACAATCAGCCCCAGCATTTT
>TRBJ2-3|.|TRBV7-2|.
CASTITTDTQYF
TGTGCCAGCACCATAACCACAGATACGCAGTATTTT
>TRBJ2-7|.|TRBV7-9|few
CASSLEGHRTYEQYF
TGTGCCAGCAGCTTAGAGGGACATAGGACCTACGAGCAGTACTTC
>TRBJ2-1|.|TRBV5-1|.
CASSLGSRNNEQFF
TGCGCCAGCAGCTTGGGGTCCCGAAACAATGAGCAGTTCTTC
>TRBJ2-1|TRBD1|TRBV6-4|few
CASSVHPPGQGAKEQFF
TGTGCCAGCAGTGTTCACCCACCGGGACAGGGGGCTAAGGAGCAGTTCTTC
>TRBJ1-4|.|TRBV7-9|many
CASSYLRDTEKLFF
TGTGCCAGCAGCTACTTACGGGACACTGAAAAACTGTTTTTT
>TRBJ2-3|.|TRBV20-1|few
CSAPHAGPDTQYF
TGCAGTGCTCCCCATGCAGGACCGGATACGCAGTATTTT
>TRBJ1-5|.|TRBV24-1|many
CATSDELSNQPQHF
TGTGCCACCAGTGACGAGCTCAGCAATCAGCCCCAGCATTTT